One and the same sample provided the 22 T cell receptor beta chains below, sequenced in a study of patients and donors after allogeneic stem cell transplantation. TCRdb itself ran the RT-PCR reads through MiXCR, one entry per CDR3 protein. This table has about 410,000 distinct CDR3 sequences, roughly 16% appearing once. Sequenced material: blood, either unsorted or a sorted T cell fraction (not recorded which). These receptors originate from a human donor who was either an allogeneic HSCT recipient or a stem cell or donor lymphocyte infusion donor (not recorded which). It is not recorded whose cells these are; they may come from a transplant donor.

The chain recombines TRBV12-3 or TRBV12-4 with TRBJ1-3; D unclear. This CDR3 has 16 amino acids. V was clipped by 3 bases and J by 0 bases, with 12 bases between them. CDR3 sequence: CASSFSGSRSGNTIYF. The CDR3, as DNA: TGTGCCAGCAGTTTTTCCGGTTCCCGCTCTGGAAACACCATATATTTT.

This clonotype showed up many times. The chain joins TRBV4-3 to TRBJ2-3; tentative D call: TRBD2 (6 bases). Per the germline V gene, CDR1 is LGHNA and CDR2 is YSLEER. V was trimmed by 3 bases and J by 1 base, leaving 11 bases between them. The CDR3 has 15 residues. CDR3 residues: CASSHRERGTDTQYF. The CDR3 DNA reads TGCGCCAGCAGCCACCGGGAGAGGGGCACAGATACGCAGTATTTT.

There are a few counts of this clonotype. The J gene is TRBJ2-7, the V gene TRBV20-1; the match to TRBD2 covers 7 bases. This CDR3 is 14 amino acids long. CDR1 is DFQATT, CDR2 SNEGSKA, per germline (reference sequence). J was trimmed by 3 bases and V by 1 base; bases with no gene match: 6. The CDR3 sequence: CSARATGEGYEQYF. The CDR3, as DNA: TGCAGTGCTAGAGCCACCGGGGAGGGCTACGAGCAGTACTTC.

V usage is TRBV18 and J usage is TRBJ2-2, with D perhaps TRBD2 (6 bases). Germline CDR1 and CDR2: KGHSH and LQKENI. Trimming stripped 4 bases from V and 1 base from J, with 13 bases between. The CDR3 contains 16 residues. CDR3 amino acids: CASSRPGLGNTGELFF. In nucleotides, the CDR3 is TGTGCCAGCTCACGTCCGGGACTCGGGAACACCGGGGAGCTGTTTTTT.

This chain uses TRBV20-1 with TRBJ2-7, with 7 positions matching TRBD1. Germline CDR1 and CDR2: DFQATT and SNEGSKA (reference sequence). The CDR3 covers 11 residues. V lost 6 bases and J lost 11; bases outside the gene matches: 10. CDR3 in DNA: TGCAGTGCCATAGACTCCGGACAGGAGTACTTC. Protein: CSAIDSGQEYF.

The rearrangement uses TRBV12-3 or TRBV12-4 and TRBJ2-1, with D maybe TRBD2 (7 bases). The CDR3 is 11 residues long. V dropped 7 bases and J dropped 13 bases, with 14 bases sitting between them. The CDR3 DNA reads as TGTGCCAGCACCCTAGGGGGGGGTCAGTTCTTC. Its translation: CASTLGGGQFF.

This clonotype was recorded a few times. This chain joins TRBV28 and TRBJ2-1; D is unresolved. The CDR3 contains 12 residues. The germline V gene has CDR1 MDHEN and CDR2 SYDVKM. Trimming removed 5 bases from V and 10 bases from J, with 12 bases in between. The CDR3 sequence: CASSTTLAEQFF. For the CDR3, the DNA is TGTGCCAGCAGTACGACTCTTGCGGAGCAGTTCTTC.

This clonotype was counted only a few times. The chain employs TRBV24-1 and TRBJ1-1, with D possibly being TRBD1 (5 bases). Between the trimmed V and J ends, which lost 8 bases and 4 bases, there was a span of 13 bases. Looked up from germline, CDR1 is KGHDR and CDR2 is SFDVKD. The CDR3 totals 13 residues. The CDR3 region is CATKWGSGTEAFF. The CDR3 DNA follows: TGTGCCACCAAATGGGGCTCGGGCACTGAAGCTTTCTTT.

This clonotype was recorded many times. The V call is TRBV24-1, the J call TRBJ2-1, with D unclear. This CDR3 comprises 12 residues. Per the germline V gene, CDR1 is KGHDR and CDR2 is SFDVKD. Trimming took 9 bases from V and 6 from J, leaving 11 bases between them. The chain's CDR3 is CATRDTANEQFF. The CDR3 bases are TGTGCCACCCGAGACACCGCCAATGAGCAGTTCTTC.

V gene TRBV10-3 combines with J gene TRBJ2-3; no clear D gene. Germline loops: CDR1 ENHRY, CDR2 SYGVKD. Trimming left V 5 bases short and J 6 bases short, with 6 bases between. The CDR3 is 11 residues long. The CDR3 DNA is TGTGCCATCAGTCAGACGGATACGCAGTATTTT. This codes for CAISQTDTQYF.

The CDR3 sequence: CASSQDGGGDGAQYF. CDR3 nucleotide sequence: TGTGCCAGCAGCCAAGATGGCGGGGGGGACGGGGCGCAGTATTTT. This chain links TRBV4-2 with TRBJ2-3, with 9 nucleotides matching TRBD2. The CDR3 sequence is 15 residues long. V lost 0 bases and J lost 10; bases outside the gene matches: 8. Germline V CDR1 and CDR2: LGHNA, YNFKEQ.

The CDR3 loop reads CASSYDRGLDNEQFF. In DNA form, the CDR3 reads TGTGCCAGCAGTTACGACAGGGGGCTCGACAATGAGCAGTTCTTC. The gene calls are TRBV6-5 and TRBJ2-1; 10 bases fit TRBD1. V shed 2 bases and J 5 bases; nucleotides not matched to a gene: 3. This CDR3 contains 15 residues. From germline, CDR1 is MNHEY and CDR2 SVGAGI.

This clonotype was counted between two and nine times. V and J are TRBV10-3 and TRBJ1-1, with D perhaps TRBD1 (5 bases). The V end lost 10 bases, the J end lost 0 bases, and 18 bases lay between the germline ends. This CDR3 contains 15 residues. Germline V gene sequence: CDR1 ENHRY, CDR2 SYGVKD. Here the CDR3 DNA reads TGTGCCACCCACCTTGACACAGGCATGAACACTGAAGCTTTCTTT. Its protein product is CATHLDTGMNTEAFF.

The chain is built from TRBV7-3 and TRBJ2-3; 10 nucleotides line up with TRBD2. The V segment lost 4 bases and the J segment 6 bases; nucleotides outside the gene matches: 10. CDR1 and CDR2 from the germline V gene are SGHTA and FQGTGA. The CDR3 loop spans 16 amino acids. DNA for the CDR3: TGTGCCAGCAGCTCCCTAGCGGGGGTTCTAAGGGATACGCAGTATTTT. Amino acids: CASSSLAGVLRDTQYF.

The gene calls are TRBV6-5 and TRBJ2-5, with a tentative D call TRBD2 (6 bases). Germline V gene sequence: CDR1 MNHEY, CDR2 SVGAGI. V shed 7 bases and J shed 4 bases, with 10 bases lying between them. The CDR3 consists of 12 residues. The CDR3: CASIGDSETQYF. In nucleotides, the CDR3 is TGTGCCAGCATAGGGGACTCAGAGACCCAGTACTTC.

This clonotype turned up a few times. The rearrangement joins TRBV7-2 to TRBJ2-7; D call uncertain. The germline V gene encodes CDR1 SGHTA and CDR2 FQGNSA. V dropped 5 bases and J dropped 1 base, with 15 bases sitting between them. This CDR3 has 15 amino acids. In DNA form, the CDR3 reads TGTGCCAGCAGCCCGCCCGGGTTGGGATCCTACGAGCAGTACTTC. Amino acid sequence: CASSPPGLGSYEQYF.

The gene calls are TRBV11-2 and TRBJ1-1, with D possibly TRBD1 on 5 matching bases. The CDR3 runs 15 residues. V lost 0 bases, J lost 4 bases, and 12 bases lay in between. Per the germline V gene, CDR1 is SGHAT and CDR2 is FQNNGV. The CDR3 loop is CASSLDRGKSTEAFF. The CDR3 coding sequence is TGTGCCAGCAGCTTAGATCGGGGGAAGAGCACTGAAGCTTTCTTT.

For this clonotype: One end of the junction fails to match germline, which may point to a read error. The chain recombines TRBV20-1 with TRBJ1-4; 8 nucleotides align to TRBD1. The germline gives CDR1 DFQATT, CDR2 SNEGSKA (reference sequence). The CDR3 is made up of 15 amino acids. The CDR3 protein is CSARDTGQGQKKLFF. The CDR3 nucleotides read TGCAGTGCTAGAGATACCGGACAGGGTCAAAAAAAGCTGTTTTTT.

Ten or more counts support this clonotype. The rearrangement joins TRBV5-1 to TRBJ1-3; D perhaps matches TRBD1 (5 bases). Trimming took 0 bases from V and 0 from J, leaving 10 bases between them. The CDR3 runs to 16 residues. Germline V gene sequence: CDR1 SGHRS, CDR2 YFSETQ. Here the CDR3 reads CASSLGQPPSGNTIYF. CDR3 nucleotides: TGCGCCAGCAGCTTGGGACAGCCTCCCTCTGGAAACACCATATATTTT.

Many counts were recorded for this clonotype. The rearrangement joins TRBV7-2 to TRBJ2-2; 10 bases are shared with TRBD2. This CDR3 is built from 14 residues. After removal of 5 bases from V and 7 bases from J, the junction contained 4 bases not matched to a gene. CDR1 SGHTA and CDR2 FQGNSA come from the germline V gene. CDR3 sequence reads: CASSPSGGVGELFF. The CDR3 DNA reads TGTGCCAGCAGCCCTAGCGGGGGAGTCGGGGAGCTGTTTTTT. Filled out from reference TRBV7-2 and TRBJ2-2, the complete variable domain reads GAGVSQSPSNKVTEKGKDVELRCDPISGHTALYWYRQSLGQGLEFLIYFQGNSAPDKSGLPSDRFSAERTGGSVSTLTIQRTQQEDSAVYLCASSPSGGVGELFFGEGSRLTVL.

This rearrangement joins TRBV24-1 to TRBJ2-5; D unclear. With 4 bases removed from V and 2 bases from J, the gap between germline ends came to 4 bases. Germline V gene data show CDR1 as KGHDR and CDR2 as SFDVKD. The CDR3 extends over 12 amino acids. The chain's CDR3 is CATSEHQETQYF. CDR3 DNA: TGTGCCACCAGTGAGCATCAAGAGACCCAGTACTTC.

The rearrangement links TRBV18 to TRBJ1-6; a possible D gene is TRBD1 (5 bases). From germline, CDR1 is KGHSH and CDR2 LQKENI. Trimming took 3 bases from V and 9 from J, leaving 9 bases between them. This CDR3 spans 13 amino acids. CDR3 nucleotides: TGTGCCAGCTCACCCGGCAGGGCTTCACCCCTCCACTTT. Translating gives CASSPGRASPLHF.